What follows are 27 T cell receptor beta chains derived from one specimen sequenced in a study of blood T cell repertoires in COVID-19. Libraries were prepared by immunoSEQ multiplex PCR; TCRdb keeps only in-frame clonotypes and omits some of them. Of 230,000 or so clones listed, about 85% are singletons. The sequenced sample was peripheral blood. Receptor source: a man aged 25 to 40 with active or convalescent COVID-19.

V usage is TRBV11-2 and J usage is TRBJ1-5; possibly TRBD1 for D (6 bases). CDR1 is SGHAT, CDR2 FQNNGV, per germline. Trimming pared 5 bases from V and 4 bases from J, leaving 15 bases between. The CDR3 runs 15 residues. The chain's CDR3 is CASSQKDRKNQPQHF. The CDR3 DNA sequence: TGTGCCAGCAGCCAGAAAGACAGGAAGAATCAGCCCCAGCATTTT. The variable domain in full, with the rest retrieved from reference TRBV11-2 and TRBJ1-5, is EAGVAQSPRYKIIEKRQSVAFWCNPISGHATLYWYQQILGQGPKLLIQFQNNGVVDDSQLPKDRFSAERLKGVDSTLKIQPAKLEDSAVYLCASSQKDRKNQPQHFGDGTRLSIL.

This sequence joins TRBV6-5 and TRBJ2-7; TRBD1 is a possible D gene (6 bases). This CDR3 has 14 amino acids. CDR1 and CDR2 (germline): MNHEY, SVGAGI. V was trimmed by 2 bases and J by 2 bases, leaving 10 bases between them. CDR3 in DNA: TGTGCCAGCAGTTACGGCACAGGGACCTACGAGCAGTACTTC. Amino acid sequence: CASSYGTGTYEQYF.

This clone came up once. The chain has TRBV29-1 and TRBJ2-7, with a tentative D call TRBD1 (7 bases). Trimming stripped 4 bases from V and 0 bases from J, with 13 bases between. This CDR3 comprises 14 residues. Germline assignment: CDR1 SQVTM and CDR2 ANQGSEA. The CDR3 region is CSVVEQGGSYEQYF. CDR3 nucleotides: TGCAGCGTTGTTGAGCAGGGGGGCTCCTACGAGCAGTACTTC.

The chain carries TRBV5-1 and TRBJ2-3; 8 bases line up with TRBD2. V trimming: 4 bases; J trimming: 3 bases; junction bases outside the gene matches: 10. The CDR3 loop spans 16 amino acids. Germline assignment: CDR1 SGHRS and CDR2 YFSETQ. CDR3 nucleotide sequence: TGCGCCAGCAGCCCTCGGGCGCGGGGGGATACAGATACGCAGTATTTT. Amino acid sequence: CASSPRARGDTDTQYF.

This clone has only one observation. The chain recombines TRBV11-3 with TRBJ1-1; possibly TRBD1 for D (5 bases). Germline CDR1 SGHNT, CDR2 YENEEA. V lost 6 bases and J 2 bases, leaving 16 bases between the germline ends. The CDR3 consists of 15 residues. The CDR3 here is CASSPYGARNTEAFF. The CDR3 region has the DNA TGTGCCAGCAGTCCTTATGGGGCCCGAAACACTGAAGCTTTCTTT.

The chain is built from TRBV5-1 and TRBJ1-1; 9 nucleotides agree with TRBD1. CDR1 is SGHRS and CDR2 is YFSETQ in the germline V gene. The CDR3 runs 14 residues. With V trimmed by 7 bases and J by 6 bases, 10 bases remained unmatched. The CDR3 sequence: CASGPGQGLAEAFF. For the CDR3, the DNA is TGCGCCAGCGGCCCGGGACAGGGATTGGCTGAAGCTTTCTTT.

CDR3 loop: CASSLRRGEAFF. In nucleotides, the CDR3 is TGTGCCAGCAGTTTGCGAAGGGGAGAAGCTTTCTTT. The chain combines TRBV6-5 with TRBJ1-1; possible D gene TRBD1, 5 bases. Germline loops: CDR1 MNHEY, CDR2 SVGAGI. The CDR3 covers 12 residues. V lost 4 bases to trimming and J lost 8 bases, with 11 bases between them.

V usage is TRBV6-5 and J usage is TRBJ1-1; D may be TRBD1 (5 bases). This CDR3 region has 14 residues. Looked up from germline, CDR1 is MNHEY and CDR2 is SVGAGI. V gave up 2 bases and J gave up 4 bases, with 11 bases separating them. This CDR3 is CASSYRGLLTEAFF. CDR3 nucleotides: TGTGCCAGCAGTTACAGGGGTCTGCTCACTGAAGCTTTCTTT.

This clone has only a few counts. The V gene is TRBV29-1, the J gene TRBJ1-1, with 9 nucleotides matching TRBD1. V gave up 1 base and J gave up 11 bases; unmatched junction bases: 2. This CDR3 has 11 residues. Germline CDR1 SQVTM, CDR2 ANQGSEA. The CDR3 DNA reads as TGCAGCGTTGAAGTAGGGACAGGGGCTTTCTTT. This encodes CSVEVGTGAFF. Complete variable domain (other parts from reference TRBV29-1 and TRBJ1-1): SAVISQKPSRDICQRGTSLTIQCQVDSQVTMMFWYRQQPGQSLTLIATANQGSEATYESGFVIDKFPISRPNLTFSTLTVSNMSPEDSSIYLCSVEVGTGAFFGQGTRLTVV.

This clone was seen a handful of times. The CDR3 reads CASSATRQLQETQYF. The CDR3 DNA is TGTGCCAGCAGCGCAACCCGACAACTCCAAGAGACCCAGTACTTC. The chain employs TRBV7-2 and TRBJ2-5; D is unresolved. The CDR3 contains 15 residues. V lost 5 bases and J lost 1, with 14 bases in between. Germline-derived CDR1 and CDR2 are SGHTA and FQGNSA. Full variable domain (rest looked up from reference TRBV7-2 and TRBJ2-5): GAGVSQSPSNKVTEKGKDVELRCDPISGHTALYWYRQSLGQGLEFLIYFQGNSAPDKSGLPSDRFSAERTGGSVSTLTIQRTQQEDSAVYLCASSATRQLQETQYFGPGTRLLVL.

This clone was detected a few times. The CDR3 nucleotides read TGTGCCAGCTCACGGGCTGAGAATCAGCCCCAGCATTTT. It codes for CASSRAENQPQHF. The chain couples TRBV18 to TRBJ1-5; D not certain. Per germline, CDR1 KGHSH and CDR2 LQKENI. This CDR3 is 13 amino acids long. Trimming removed 4 bases at V and 4 bases at J, with 8 bases between. Supplemented by reference TRBV18 and TRBJ1-5, the full variable domain reads NAGVMQNPRHLVRRRGQEARLRCSPMKGHSHVYWYRQLPEEGLKFMVYLQKENIIDESGMPKERFSAEFPKEGPSILRIQQVVRGDSAAYFCASSRAENQPQHFGDGTRLSIL.

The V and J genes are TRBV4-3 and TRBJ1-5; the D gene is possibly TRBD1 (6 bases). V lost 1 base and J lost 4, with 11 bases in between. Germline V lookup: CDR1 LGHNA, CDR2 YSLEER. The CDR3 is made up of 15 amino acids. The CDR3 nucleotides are TGCGCCAGCAGCCAAGCTACAGGGATAAATCAGCCCCAGCATTTT. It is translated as CASSQATGINQPQHF.

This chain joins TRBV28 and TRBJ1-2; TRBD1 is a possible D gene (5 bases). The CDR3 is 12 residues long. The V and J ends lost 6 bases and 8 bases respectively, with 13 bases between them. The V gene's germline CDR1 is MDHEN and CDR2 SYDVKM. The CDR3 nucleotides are TGTGCCAGCAGCGACAGAAAAGGGGGCTACACCTTC. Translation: CASSDRKGGYTF.

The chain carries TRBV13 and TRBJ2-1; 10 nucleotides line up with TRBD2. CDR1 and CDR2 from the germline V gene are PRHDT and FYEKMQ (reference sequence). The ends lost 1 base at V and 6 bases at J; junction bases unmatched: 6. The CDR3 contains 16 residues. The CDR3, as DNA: TGTGCCAGCAGCTTAGCCCCGGGACTAGCGCTCAATGAGCAGTTCTTC. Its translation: CASSLAPGLALNEQFF.

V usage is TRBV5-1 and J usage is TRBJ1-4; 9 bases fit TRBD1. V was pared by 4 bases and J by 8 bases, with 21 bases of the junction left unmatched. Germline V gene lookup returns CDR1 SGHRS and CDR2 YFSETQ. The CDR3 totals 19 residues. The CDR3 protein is CASSPAPGQGTPGGEKLFF. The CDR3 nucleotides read TGCGCCAGCAGCCCGGCCCCGGGACAGGGCACTCCCGGGGGGGAAAAACTGTTTTTT.

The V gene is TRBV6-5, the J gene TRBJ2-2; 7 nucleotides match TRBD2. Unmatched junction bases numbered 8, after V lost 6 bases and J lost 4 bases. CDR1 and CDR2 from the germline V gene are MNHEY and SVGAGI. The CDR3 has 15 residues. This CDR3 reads CASSSGGRGTGELFF. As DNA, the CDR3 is TGTGCCAGCAGCTCTGGAGGGAGGGGCACCGGGGAGCTGTTTTTT.

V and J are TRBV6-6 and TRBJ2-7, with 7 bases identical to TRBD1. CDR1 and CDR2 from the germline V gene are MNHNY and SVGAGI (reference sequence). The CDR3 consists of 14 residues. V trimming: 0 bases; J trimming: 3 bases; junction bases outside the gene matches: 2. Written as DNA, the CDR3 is TGTGCCAGCAGTTACTCTGGGACAGACTACGAGCAGTACTTC. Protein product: CASSYSGTDYEQYF.

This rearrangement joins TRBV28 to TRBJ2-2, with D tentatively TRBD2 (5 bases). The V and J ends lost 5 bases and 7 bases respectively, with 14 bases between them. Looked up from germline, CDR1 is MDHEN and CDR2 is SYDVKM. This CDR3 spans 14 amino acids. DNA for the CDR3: TGTGCCAGCAGTCCTAACAGCGGTCGCGGGGAGCTGTTTTTT. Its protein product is CASSPNSGRGELFF.

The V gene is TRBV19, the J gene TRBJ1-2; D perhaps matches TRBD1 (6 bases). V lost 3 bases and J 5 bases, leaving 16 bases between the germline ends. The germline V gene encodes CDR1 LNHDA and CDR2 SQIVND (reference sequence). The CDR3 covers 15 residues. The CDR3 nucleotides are TGTGCCAGTAGTATGAGGGAAGGACAGAGGTATGGCTACACCTTC. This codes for CASSMREGQRYGYTF.

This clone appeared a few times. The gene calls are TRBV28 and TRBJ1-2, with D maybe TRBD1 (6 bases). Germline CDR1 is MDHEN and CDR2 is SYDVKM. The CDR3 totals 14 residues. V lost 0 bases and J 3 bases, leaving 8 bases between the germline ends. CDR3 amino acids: CASSLWQGYYGYTF. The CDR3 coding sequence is TGTGCCAGCAGTTTATGGCAGGGGTACTATGGCTACACCTTC.

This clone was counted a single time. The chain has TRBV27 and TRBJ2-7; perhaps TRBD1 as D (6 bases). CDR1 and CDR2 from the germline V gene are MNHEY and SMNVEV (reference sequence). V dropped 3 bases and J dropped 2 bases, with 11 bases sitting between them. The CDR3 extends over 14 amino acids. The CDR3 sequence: CASSFRGPPYEQYF. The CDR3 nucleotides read TGTGCCAGCAGTTTCAGGGGTCCCCCCTACGAGCAGTACTTC.

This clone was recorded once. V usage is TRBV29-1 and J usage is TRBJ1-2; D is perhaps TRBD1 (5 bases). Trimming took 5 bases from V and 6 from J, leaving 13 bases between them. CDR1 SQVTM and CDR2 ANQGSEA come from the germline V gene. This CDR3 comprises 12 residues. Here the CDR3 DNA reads TGCAGCGTTAGTAGGGGCGCGAATGGCTACACCTTC. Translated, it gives CSVSRGANGYTF.

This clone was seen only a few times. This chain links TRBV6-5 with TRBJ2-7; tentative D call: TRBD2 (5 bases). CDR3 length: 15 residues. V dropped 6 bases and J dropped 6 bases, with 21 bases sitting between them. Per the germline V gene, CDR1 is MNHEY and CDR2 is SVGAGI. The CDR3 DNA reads TGTGCCAGCAGCGGCAGCGCCCTGGTGGACTCCGAGCAGTACTTC. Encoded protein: CASSGSALVDSEQYF.

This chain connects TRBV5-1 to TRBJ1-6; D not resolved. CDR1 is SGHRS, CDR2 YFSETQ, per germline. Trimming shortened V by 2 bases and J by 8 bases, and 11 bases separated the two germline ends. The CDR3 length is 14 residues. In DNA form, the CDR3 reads TGCGCCAGCAGCTTAACGTTGGGCGATTCACCCCTCCACTTT. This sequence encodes CASSLTLGDSPLHF.

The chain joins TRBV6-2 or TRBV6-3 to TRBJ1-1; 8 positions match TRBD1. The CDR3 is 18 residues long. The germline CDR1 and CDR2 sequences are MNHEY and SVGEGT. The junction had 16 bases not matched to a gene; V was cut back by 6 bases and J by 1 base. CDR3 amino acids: CASSPGDQGARPNTEAFF. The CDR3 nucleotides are TGTGCCAGCAGCCCAGGAGACCAGGGGGCGCGTCCGAACACTGAAGCTTTCTTT.

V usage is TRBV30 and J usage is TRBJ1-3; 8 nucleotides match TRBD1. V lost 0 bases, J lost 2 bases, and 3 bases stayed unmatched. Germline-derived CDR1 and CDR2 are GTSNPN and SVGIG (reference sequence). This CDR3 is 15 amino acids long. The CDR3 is CAWSVRTGPGNTIYF. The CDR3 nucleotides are TGTGCCTGGAGTGTAAGGACAGGGCCTGGAAACACCATATATTTT. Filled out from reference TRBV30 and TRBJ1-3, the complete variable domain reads SQTIHQWPATLVQPVGSPLSLECTVEGTSNPNLYWYRQAAGRGLQLLFYSVGIGQISSEVPQNLSASRPQDRQFILSSKKLLLSDSGFYLCAWSVRTGPGNTIYFGEGSWLTVV.

CDR3 in DNA: TGCGCCAGCAGCCGGACAGCCGGGCAAGAGACCCAGTACTTC. Its protein product is CASSRTAGQETQYF. V usage is TRBV4-3 and J usage is TRBJ2-5; D perhaps matches TRBD1 (6 bases). V lost 4 bases, J lost 2 bases, and 11 bases lay in between. CDR1 LGHNA and CDR2 YSLEER come from the germline V gene. CDR3 length equals 14 residues.